One sample yielded the 7 T cell receptor beta chains listed below, sequenced in a study of response to subunit inactivated influenza vaccine. One entry per CDR3 protein, called by TCRdb with MiXCR from the RT-PCR reads. The sample holds under 550,000 distinct CDR3 sequences, less than 8% seen once. The specimen comprised PBMCs from blood, sampled roughly 24 months after vaccination. These receptors were collected from a man in his fifties or sixties who received an inactivated influenza vaccine.

This clonotype appeared many times. The V gene is TRBV7-9, the J gene TRBJ2-7; 7 nucleotides agree with TRBD1. Germline V gene lookup returns CDR1 SEHNR and CDR2 FQNEAQ (reference sequence). The CDR3 sequence is 13 residues long. V shed 2 bases and J 6 bases; nucleotides not matched to a gene: 4. CDR3 sequence (DNA): TGTGCCAGCAGCTTAAGGGCAGGGGGCGAGCAGTACTTC. Translating gives CASSLRAGGEQYF.

The V gene is TRBV6-5, the J gene TRBJ1-2; 7 nucleotides line up with TRBD1. Germline V gene sequence: CDR1 MNHEY, CDR2 SVGAGI. This CDR3 is 14 amino acids long. The J segment lost 5 bases and the V segment lost 2 bases, leaving 5 bases of the junction unmatched. CDR3 DNA: TGTGCCAGCAGTTACACGACAGGGAGGTATGGCTACACCTTC. Protein: CASSYTTGRYGYTF.

This clonotype was counted a few times. The chain uses TRBV5-6 and TRBJ2-7; the D gene is possibly TRBD1 (5 bases). Germline values: CDR1 SGHDT, CDR2 YYEEEE. V lost 0 bases and J lost 6, with 13 bases in between. The CDR3 sequence is 14 residues long. The CDR3, as DNA: TGTGCCAGCAGCTTGGCTCAGGGTCCCTCCGAGCAGTACTTC. This translates into CASSLAQGPSEQYF.

This clonotype was seen repeatedly, ten times or more. This chain uses TRBV18 with TRBJ2-2; 7 nucleotides line up with TRBD2. The CDR3 covers 15 residues. Germline lookup yields CDR1 KGHSH and CDR2 LQKENI. Trimming removed 2 bases from V and 7 bases from J; junction bases left unmatched: 7. This CDR3 reads CASSPSGGISGELFF. The CDR3 region has the DNA TGTGCCAGCTCACCATCGGGAGGCATAAGCGGGGAGCTGTTTTTT.

V usage is TRBV4-3 and J usage is TRBJ1-3, with D possibly being TRBD1 (5 bases). Germline values: CDR1 LGHNA, CDR2 YSLEER. The V end was cut by 3 bases, the J end by 1 base, with 10 bases between. CDR3 length: 15 amino acids. This CDR3 reads CASSQTGTSGNTIYF. CDR3 DNA sequence: TGCGCCAGCAGCCAGACCGGGACTTCTGGAAACACCATATATTTT.

This clonotype has a count of ten or more. This chain uses TRBV7-2 with TRBJ2-7; D is undetermined. The germline V gene has CDR1 SGHTA and CDR2 FQGNSA. The CDR3 consists of 14 residues. V was clipped by 5 bases and J by 0 bases, with 11 bases between them. In nucleotides, the CDR3 is TGTGCCAGCAGCCAATGGAGTGCCTCCTACGAGCAGTACTTC. Protein: CASSQWSASYEQYF.

This clonotype has a handful of counts. The CDR3 region is CASSPPVGTAYEQYF. CDR3 sequence (DNA): TGTGCCAGCTCACCACCGGTCGGAACGGCCTACGAGCAGTACTTC. The rearrangement links TRBV18 to TRBJ2-7; D is ambiguous. Trimming removed 0 bases from V and 2 bases from J, with 11 bases in between. Germline V CDR1 and CDR2: KGHSH, LQKENI. The CDR3 contains 15 residues.